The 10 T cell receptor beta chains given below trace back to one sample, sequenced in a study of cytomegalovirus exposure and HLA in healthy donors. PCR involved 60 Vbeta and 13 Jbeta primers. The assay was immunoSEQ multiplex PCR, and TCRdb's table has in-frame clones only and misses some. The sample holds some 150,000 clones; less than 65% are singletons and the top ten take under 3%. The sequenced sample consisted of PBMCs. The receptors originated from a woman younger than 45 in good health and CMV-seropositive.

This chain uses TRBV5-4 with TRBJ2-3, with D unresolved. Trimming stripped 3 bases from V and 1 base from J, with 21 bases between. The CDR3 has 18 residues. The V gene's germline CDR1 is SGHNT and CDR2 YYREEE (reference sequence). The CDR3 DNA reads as TGTGCCAGCAGCTCCAAGGTGCGGAAAAAAGGCCGCACAGATACGCAGTATTTT. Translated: CASSSKVRKKGRTDTQYF.

CDR3 sequence: CASREHRDTEAFF. CDR3 nucleotide sequence: TGTGCCAGCAGGGAACACAGGGACACTGAAGCTTTCTTT. This chain joins TRBV2 and TRBJ1-1, with a tentative D call TRBD1 (6 bases). Germline CDR1 is SNHLY and CDR2 is FYNNEI. The CDR3 length is 13 residues. The germline V and J ends were trimmed by 6 bases and 3 bases, with 11 bases remaining between them.

The CDR3 spells CASSSGGNTIYF. The CDR3 DNA is TGTGCCAGCAGCTCGGGTGGAAACACCATATATTTT. The chain uses TRBV6-5 and TRBJ1-3; the D is unclear. The CDR3 sequence is 12 residues long. With 6 bases removed from V and 3 bases from J, the gap between germline ends came to 6 bases. The germline V gene encodes CDR1 MNHEY and CDR2 SVGAGI.

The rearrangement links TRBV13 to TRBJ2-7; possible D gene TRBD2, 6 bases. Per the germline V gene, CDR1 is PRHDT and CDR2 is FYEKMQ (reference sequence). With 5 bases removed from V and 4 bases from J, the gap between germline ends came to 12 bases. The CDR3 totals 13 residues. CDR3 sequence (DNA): TGTGCCAGCAGCCCCGGGAGAGGATACGAGCAGTACTTC. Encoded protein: CASSPGRGYEQYF. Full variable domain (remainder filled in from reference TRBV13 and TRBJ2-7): AAGVIQSPRHLIKEKRETATLKCYPIPRHDTVYWYQQGPGQDPQFLISFYEKMQSDKGSIPDRFSAQQFSDYHSELNMSSLELGDSALYFCASSPGRGYEQYFGPGTRLTVT.

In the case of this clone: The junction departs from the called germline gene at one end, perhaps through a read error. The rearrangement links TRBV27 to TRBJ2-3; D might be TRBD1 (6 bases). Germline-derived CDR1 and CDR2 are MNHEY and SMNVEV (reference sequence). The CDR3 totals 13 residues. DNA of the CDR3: TGTGCCAGCAGGCCGGACAGCATAGATACGCAGTATTTT. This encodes CASRPDSIDTQYF.

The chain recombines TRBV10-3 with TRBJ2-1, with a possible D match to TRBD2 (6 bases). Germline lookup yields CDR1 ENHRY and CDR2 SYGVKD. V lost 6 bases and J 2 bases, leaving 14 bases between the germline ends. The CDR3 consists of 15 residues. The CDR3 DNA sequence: TGTGCCATCAGCGGGACTTCCTTGCCCTACAATGAGCAGTTCTTC. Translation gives CAISGTSLPYNEQFF.

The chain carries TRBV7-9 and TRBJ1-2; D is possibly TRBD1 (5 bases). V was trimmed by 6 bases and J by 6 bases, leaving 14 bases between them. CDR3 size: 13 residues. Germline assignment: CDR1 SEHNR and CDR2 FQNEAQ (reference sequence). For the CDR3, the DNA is TGTGCCAGCAGGGGAACCAGGGCGGATGGCTACACCTTC. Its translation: CASRGTRADGYTF.

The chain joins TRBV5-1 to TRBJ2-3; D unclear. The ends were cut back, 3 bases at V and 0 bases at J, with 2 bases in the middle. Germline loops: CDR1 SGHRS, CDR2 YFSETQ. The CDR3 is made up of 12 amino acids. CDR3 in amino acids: CASSSSTDTQYF. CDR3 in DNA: TGCGCCAGCAGCTCTAGCACAGATACGCAGTATTTT. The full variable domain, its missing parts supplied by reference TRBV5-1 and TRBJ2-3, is KAGVTQTPRYLIKTRGQQVTLSCSPISGHRSVSWYQQTPGQGLQFLFEYFSETQRNKGNFPGRFSGRQFSNSRSEMNVSTLELGDSALYLCASSSSTDTQYFGPGTRLTVL.

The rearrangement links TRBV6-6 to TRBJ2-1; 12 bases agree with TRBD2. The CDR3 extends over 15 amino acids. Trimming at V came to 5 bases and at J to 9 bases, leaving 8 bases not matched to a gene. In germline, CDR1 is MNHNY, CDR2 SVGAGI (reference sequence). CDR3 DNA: TGTGCCAGCAGTAGCCCTAGCGGGGGGGCCCCTGAGCAGTTCTTC. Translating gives CASSSPSGGAPEQFF.

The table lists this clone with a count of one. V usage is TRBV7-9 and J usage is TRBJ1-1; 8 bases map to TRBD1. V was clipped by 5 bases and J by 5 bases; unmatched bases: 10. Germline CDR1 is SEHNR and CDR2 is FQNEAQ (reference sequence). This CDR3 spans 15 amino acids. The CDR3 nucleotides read TGTGCCAGCAGCACAACAGGGGGAAGGGGGACTGAAGCTTTCTTT. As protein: CASSTTGGRGTEAFF.